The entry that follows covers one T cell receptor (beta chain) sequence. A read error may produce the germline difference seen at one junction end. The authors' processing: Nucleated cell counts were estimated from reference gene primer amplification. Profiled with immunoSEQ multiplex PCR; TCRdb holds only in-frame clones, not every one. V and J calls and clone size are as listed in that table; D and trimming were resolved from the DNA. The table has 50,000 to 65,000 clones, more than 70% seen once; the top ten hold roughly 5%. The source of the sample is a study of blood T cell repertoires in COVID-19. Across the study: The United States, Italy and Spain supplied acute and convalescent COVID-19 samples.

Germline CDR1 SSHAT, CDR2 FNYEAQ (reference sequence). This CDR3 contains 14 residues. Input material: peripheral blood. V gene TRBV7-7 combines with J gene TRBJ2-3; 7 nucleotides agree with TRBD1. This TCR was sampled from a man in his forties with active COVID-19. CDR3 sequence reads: CASSPGTDTDTQYF. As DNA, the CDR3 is TGTGCTAGCAGCCCCGGGACAGACACAGATACGCAGTATTTT.